This TCR beta chain is drawn from a study of Graves' ophthalmopathy and Graves' hyperthyroidism. Findings of the study overall: For predicting ophthalmopathy progression, the model had 60% to 71% sensitivity and roughly 72% specificity.

This clonotype came up a few times. No antigen is known for it. One end of the junction fails to match germline, which may point to a read error. The TCR beta CDR3 regions underwent amplification from RNA transcripts. A first-round RT-PCR used HTBI primers, followed by a second-round multiplex PCR. TCRdb processed the multiplex PCR reads anew with MiXCR; each CDR3 protein has one entry. The sample contains roughly 610,000 distinct CDR3 sequences, 20% to 25% of which appear only once. Germline values: CDR1 MGHRA, CDR2 YSYEKL. The CDR3 length is 15 residues. The V and J genes are TRBV4-1 and TRBJ1-1, with TRBD1 as a possible D gene (5 bases). Sequenced material: peripheral blood. The receptor comes from a woman aged 18-29 years with stable Graves' hyperthyroidism. Some clones in this sample may be carry-over from other donors' samples. The CDR3 nucleotides are TGCGCCAGCAGCCAAGATCGGGGGTACGGCACTGAAGCTCTCTTT. It is translated as CASSQDRGYGTEALF.